This TCR beta chain derives from a study of blood T cell repertoires in COVID-19. Study in general: Sample material is recorded as cDNA or gDNA derived from T cells, B-cell-depleted T cells, or PBMCs.

Study processing details: Nucleated cell number was recorded as an estimate derived from reference gene primer amplification. Profiled with immunoSEQ multiplex PCR; TCRdb holds only in-frame clones, not every one. V, J and clone size are taken as reported in that table, and D and trimming were inferred from the DNA itself. The data show more than 200,000 clones, roughly 86% seen once. Donors in Cohort 3 who had recovered were those with two negative PCRs, healthcare professional clearance, or resolution of their symptoms. V lost 6 bases and J 0 bases, leaving 10 bases between the germline ends. The CDR3 is made up of 14 amino acids. Germline V lookup: CDR1 MDHEN, CDR2 SYDVKM.

Sequencing was performed on PBMCs or T cells enriched from blood (not recorded which). V and J are TRBV28 and TRBJ2-3, with D tentatively TRBD2 (5 bases). The sequence came from a woman aged 45-59 years who had recovered from COVID-19. The CDR3 nucleotides read TGTGCCAGCAGACGAGCGGCTAGCACAGATACGCAGTATTTT. Translated, it gives CASRRAASTDTQYF.